The 22 T cell receptor beta chains presented below share a single source sample, sequenced in a study of T cells expressing NK-cell markers (dated by TCRdb to 2018 to 2020). Library preparation was by 5' RACE. Sequencing instrument: Illumina HiSeq 2000. TCRdb reprocessed the reads and lists each CDR3 protein sequence as a single entry, with no DNA. This sample's listing comprises roughly 390,000 distinct CDR3 sequences. The ten largest clones add up to roughly 5.4% of the sample. The specimen was blood T cells: a sorted CD56 or NKG2C T cell subset, CD4+ or CD8+ T cells, or bulk PBMC T cells (not recorded which). Receptors originate from a man aged 18 to 69 in good health.

V usage is TRBV15 and J usage is TRBJ1-6. From germline, CDR1 is LNHNV and CDR2 YYDKDF (reference sequence). This CDR3 has 13 amino acids. The CDR3 here is CATSPRPNSPLHF.

The chain carries TRBV2 and TRBJ2-3; TCRdb names TRBD2, which stays unverified in the absence of DNA. The CDR3 length is 17 residues. Germline loops: CDR1 SNHLY, CDR2 FYNNEI. The CDR3 reads CASSRGLAGATTDTQYF.

The chain employs TRBV28 and TRBJ1-1; TCRdb gives TRBD1 as the D gene, but with no DNA this cannot be confirmed. The CDR3 spans 12 residues. The germline V gene encodes CDR1 MDHEN and CDR2 SYDVKM. The CDR3 reads CASSLGQGSAFF.

The chain couples TRBV21-1 to TRBJ2-7. TRBV21-1 is assigned pseudogene status. CDR3 length equals 13 residues. The CDR3 loop is CASSKWEVSEQYF.

The rearrangement joins TRBV5-6 to TRBJ1-6. This CDR3 spans 16 amino acids. Germline V gives CDR1 SGHDT, CDR2 YYEEEE. The CDR3 sequence is CASSTLAGIADSPLHF.

This chain joins TRBV14 and TRBJ2-3. CDR1 and CDR2 from the germline V gene are SGHDN and FVKESK. This CDR3 spans 14 amino acids. The CDR3 reads CASSQGSGRYTQYF. The full variable domain, completed using reference TRBV14 and TRBJ2-3, is EAGVTQFPSHSVIEKGQTVTLRCDPISGHDNLYWYRRVMGKEIKFLLHFVKESKQDESGMPNNRFLAERTGGTYSTLKVQPAELEDSGVYFCASSQGSGRYTQYFGPGTRLTVL.

The CDR3 protein is CSARRGTSIETQYF. The chain uses TRBV20-1 and TRBJ2-5; TCRdb returns TRBD2, unconfirmable since there is no DNA. The CDR3 spans 14 residues. The germline V gene has CDR1 DFQATT and CDR2 SNEGSKA (reference sequence).

The genes are TRBV3-1 and TRBJ2-1; TCRdb designates TRBD2, a call that cannot be tested without DNA. This CDR3 is 15 amino acids long. The germline V gene has CDR1 LGHDT and CDR2 YNNKEL (reference sequence). CDR3: CASRPNLAGVNEQFF.

V gene TRBV11-2 combines with J gene TRBJ1-3. Germline assignment: CDR1 SGHAT and CDR2 FQNNGV. This CDR3 spans 14 amino acids. The CDR3 spells CASSLDRTGGTIYF.

The chain's CDR3 is CASSPSRQGGGEKLFF. The chain combines TRBV12-3 or TRBV12-4 with TRBJ1-4; TCRdb returns TRBD1, unconfirmable since there is no DNA. This CDR3 has 16 amino acids.

The chain links TRBV6-5 to TRBJ1-1. CDR1 is MNHEY, CDR2 SVGAGI, per germline. The CDR3 totals 13 residues. The CDR3 here is CASSTRGVREAFF.

This rearrangement joins TRBV7-2 to TRBJ1-1. CDR3 length: 15 residues. The germline CDR1 and CDR2 sequences are SGHTA and FQGNSA. The CDR3 sequence is CASSLAKTVNTEAFF.

The chain joins TRBV2 to TRBJ2-7; TCRdb proposes TRBD1, but this gene call is untestable without DNA. CDR1 is SNHLY and CDR2 is FYNNEI in the germline V gene. The CDR3 is 14 amino acids. CDR3 sequence: CASSGAGTAYEQYF.

This chain connects TRBV7-9 to TRBJ2-2; TCRdb's assignment of TRBD1 cannot be checked, as there is no DNA. CDR3 size: 15 residues. Germline loops: CDR1 SEHNR, CDR2 FQNEAQ (reference sequence). CDR3: CASSQDRAYTGELFF. The full variable domain, completed using reference TRBV7-9 and TRBJ2-2, is DTGVSQNPRHKITKRGQNVTFRCDPISEHNRLYWYRQTLGQGPEFLTYFQNEAQLEKSRLLSDRFSAERPKGSFSTLEIQRTEQGDSAMYLCASSQDRAYTGELFFGEGSRLTVL.

This chain links TRBV15 with TRBJ1-5. Germline CDR1 is LNHNV and CDR2 is YYDKDF (reference sequence). The CDR3 is made up of 16 amino acids. CDR3 protein: CATSRALQLDNQPQHF.

V gene TRBV3-1 combines with J gene TRBJ1-3. The CDR3 has 16 residues. Germline CDR1 LGHDT, CDR2 YNNKEL (reference sequence). CDR3 sequence: CASSQDRRTTGNTIYF.

The V gene is TRBV6-5, the J gene TRBJ1-2; TCRdb gives TRBD1 as the D gene, but with no DNA this cannot be confirmed. CDR3 size: 15 residues. Per germline, CDR1 MNHEY and CDR2 SVGAGI. Here the CDR3 reads CASSLLVNRGQGYTF.

V is TRBV20-1 and J is TRBJ1-4. The CDR3 has 13 residues. Germline loops: CDR1 DFQATT, CDR2 SNEGSKA (reference sequence). This CDR3 is CSASSGSGEKLFF.

V gene TRBV21-1 combines with J gene TRBJ1-4; TCRdb's D call of TRBD1 is untestable without DNA. TRBV21-1 is described as a pseudogene. This CDR3 region has 11 residues. The CDR3 is CASSATGHLFF.

The chain uses TRBV5-1 and TRBJ1-6; TCRdb's D call, TRBD1, is unchecked because there is no DNA. Per the germline V gene, CDR1 is SGHRS and CDR2 is YFSETQ. The CDR3 is made up of 13 amino acids. CDR3 in amino acids: CASSSTGTSPLHF. Using reference TRBV5-1 and TRBJ1-6 for the parts outside the CDR3, the full variable domain is KAGVTQTPRYLIKTRGQQVTLSCSPISGHRSVSWYQQTPGQGLQFLFEYFSETQRNKGNFPGRFSGRQFSNSRSEMNVSTLELGDSALYLCASSSTGTSPLHFGNGTRLTVT.

The chain is built from TRBV5-5 and TRBJ1-2; TCRdb's D call, TRBD1, is unchecked because there is no DNA. The CDR3 has 16 amino acids. Germline loops: CDR1 SGHKS, CDR2 YYEKEE (reference sequence). The CDR3 spells CASSAAFQGANYGYTF.

This chain uses TRBV7-6 with TRBJ1-1; TCRdb's D call, TRBD1, is unchecked because there is no DNA. This CDR3 has 13 amino acids. Germline CDR1 is SGHVS and CDR2 is FNYEAQ. This CDR3 reads CASSSGRGAEAFF.